The present entry profiles one T cell receptor beta chain with its context. The sample belongs to a study of blood T cell repertoires in COVID-19. Looking at the study overall: Sites in the United States, Italy and Spain provided acute and convalescent COVID-19 samples. PBMCs, B-cell-depleted T cells, or T cells provided the cDNA or gDNA that made up the material.

In the authors' methods: The assay estimated nucleated cells by amplifying reference gene primers. The assay was immunoSEQ multiplex PCR, and TCRdb's table has in-frame clones only and misses some. D and trimming were read from the DNA, whereas the V and J calls and clone size are those reported in that table. This table holds roughly 150,000 clones, roughly 80% found once. The CDR3 loop spans 16 amino acids. Germline trimming cut 4 bases from V and 4 bases from J; bases unmatched to any gene: 9. Germline V CDR1 and CDR2: SGHRS, YFSETQ. The sample was peripheral blood. The rearrangement links TRBV5-1 to TRBJ2-3; 10 bases map to TRBD2. The TCR comes from a man over 45 with active or convalescent COVID-19. CDR3 coding DNA: TGCGCCAGCAGCGTCCAAGGTACTAGCGGGGCAGATACGCAGTATTTT. This codes for CASSVQGTSGADTQYF.